A selection of T cell receptor beta chains follows, all from one sample in a study of blood T cell repertoires in COVID-19. The protocol was immunoSEQ multiplex PCR, while the TCRdb copy is restricted to in-frame clones and leaves out a portion. This sample carries fewer than 250,000 clones, roughly 80% of them seen once, and the ten largest clones take 5% to 8%. Material: peripheral blood. These TCRs come from a woman aged 55 to 70 with active or convalescent COVID-19. Each CDR3 is given with its conserved first and last residue. The listing skips clone size in some rows; elsewhere it reads once, few, many or a size class.

v_call clone_size cdr3_aa
TRBV5-1 NA CASSTGSPTYNEQFF
TRBV5-1 NA CASSLESGGRPYGYTF
TRBV28 NA CASSLVQGGSDTQYF
TRBV11-2 NA CASRKSSGQETQYF
TRBV18 NA CASSPSGSYNEQFF
TRBV12-2 NA CASRLGSPGRRVDGYTF
TRBV5-4 NA CASSFPGQGAWSTEAFF
TRBV24-1 NA CATSQDWDEQFF
TRBV5-5 NA CASSLRTSGRRGTDTQYF
TRBV28 NA CASRADRAYGYTF
TRBV4-1 NA CASSQAPAGEITDTQYF
TRBV19 NA CASSTRDSSYEQYF
TRBV29-1 many CSVGTGHQPQHF
TRBV5-5 NA CASSPQGRGTEAFF
TRBV10-3 few CAIKGGPGNTEAFF
TRBV4-1 NA CASSQFSGASIYTEAFF